Below are 3 T cell receptor beta chains sequenced from a single sample in a study of T cell responses to AZD1222 COVID-19 vaccine. Here immunoSEQ multiplex PCR was the method, and the copy in TCRdb shows in-frame clones only, minus some. The sample has about 170,000 clones, just over 90% seen once. This specimen was peripheral blood, taken on day 0 of AZD1222 vaccination. These receptors were collected from an adult in good health.

CDR3 DNA: TGTGCCAGTAGTATTCAGGCTAGCCGGGAGCAGTACTTC. Its translation is CASSIQASREQYF. The chain links TRBV19 to TRBJ2-7, with a tentative D call TRBD2 (5 bases). The germline gives CDR1 LNHDA, CDR2 SQIVND (reference sequence). The V gene lost 3 bases and the J gene lost 7 bases, with 13 bases spanning the gap. There are 13 residues in the CDR3.

The rearrangement uses TRBV24-1 and TRBJ2-1, with D perhaps matching TRBD1 (5 bases). Germline values: CDR1 KGHDR, CDR2 SFDVKD. Trimming took off 4 bases at V and 9 bases at J, with 12 bases between the two ends. The CDR3 extends over 13 amino acids. Here the CDR3 DNA reads TGTGCCACCAGTGAGCCAGGGTTACGTGAGCAGTTCTTC. Translation gives CATSEPGLREQFF.

This clone was seen only a few times. CDR3 nucleotide sequence: TGTGCCAGTAGGACTTATCAGGGAAACACTGAAGCTTTCTTT. It specifies CASRTYQGNTEAFF. V is TRBV19 and J is TRBJ1-1; D might be TRBD1 (5 bases). Germline-derived CDR1 and CDR2 are LNHDA and SQIVND (reference sequence). V lost 6 bases and J 2 bases, leaving 13 bases between the germline ends. The CDR3 sequence is 14 residues long.